This is a list of T cell receptor beta chains from one sample in a study of response to subunit inactivated influenza vaccine. TCRdb ran MiXCR on the RT-PCR reads and lists one entry per CDR3 protein. The top ten clones hold approximately 10% of a sample with about 580,000 distinct CDR3 sequences, about 14% of them seen once. The input for sequencing was PBMCs from blood, taken 11 to 12 days after vaccination. These receptors all stem from a man aged 50-60 years who received an inactivated influenza vaccine. CDR3s include the opening cysteine and the closing phenylalanine or tryptophan. The order of the fields is V gene, D gene, CDR3 length, J gene, clone size, CDR3 DNA, CDR3 protein. The D gene is left open where the match is weak. Size is omitted from some rows. Given values are once, few, many or a class for expanded clones.

TRBV20-1	NA	15	TRBJ2-5	few	TGCAGTGCTAGCTCAAACAGCAGGTTGCGGGAGACCCAGTACTTC	CSASSNSRLRETQYF
TRBV4-2	TRBD1	17	TRBJ2-2	NA	TGTGCCAGCAGCCAACATCCGGGACAGCAGAACACCGGGGAGCTGTTTTTT	CASSQHPGQQNTGELFF
TRBV5-8	TRBD2	19	TRBJ2-1	many	TGTGCCAGCAGCTTGGTTCTTTGGGGACTAGCGGGGGGTTACAATGAGCAGTTCTTC	CASSLVLWGLAGGYNEQFF
TRBV6-1	NA	14	TRBJ1-2	few	TGTGCCAGCAGTCTCTACAGGAGGGATCATGGCTACACCTTC	CASSLYRRDHGYTF
TRBV15	TRBD1	15	TRBJ1-2	few	TGTGCCACCAGCAGAGCCCGGACAGGGGGCTATGGCTACACCTTC	CATSRARTGGYGYTF
TRBV5-1	NA	15	TRBJ2-3	few	TGCGCCAGCAGCTTGGCCCCCGAAAGCACAGATACGCAGTATTTT	CASSLAPESTDTQYF
TRBV6-5	TRBD1	14	TRBJ1-4	NA	TGTGCCAGCAGTTCGAACAGGGGGCGAGGAAAACTGTTTTTT	CASSSNRGRGKLFF
TRBV24-1	NA	16	TRBJ2-2	NA	TGTGCCACCAGTGACCACCCTCGACTAGGGACCGGGGAGCTTTTTTTT	CATSDHPRLGTGELFF
TRBV20-1	TRBD1	14	TRBJ2-7	few	TGCAGTGCTAGAGCGGGACAGGGAGGGAACGAGCAGTACTTC	CSARAGQGGNEQYF
TRBV11-2	NA	15	TRBJ2-7	NA	TGTGCCAGCAGCTTAACTAGCTTGGGCACCTACGAGCAGTACTTC	CASSLTSLGTYEQYF
TRBV7-9	NA	16	TRBJ2-3	few	TGTGCCAGCAGCAGTGCTAGGTCCGGCTTCACAGATACGCAGTATTTT	CASSSARSGFTDTQYF
TRBV20-1	TRBD2	14	TRBJ2-1	NA	TGCAGTGCAATAGCGGGAGGGCCCCACAATGAGCAGTTCTTC	CSAIAGGPHNEQFF
TRBV9	NA	17	TRBJ2-5	NA	TGTGCCAGCAGCCCTCTCAGGAGCCGCTCTCTCCAAGAGACCCAGTACTTC	CASSPLRSRSLQETQYF
TRBV3-1	NA	14	TRBJ1-2	NA	TGTGCCAGCAGCCAAGAAGGGGTATACTATGGCTACACCTTC	CASSQEGVYYGYTF
TRBV12-3/TRBV12-4	NA	12	TRBJ2-1	many	TGTGCCAGCTCACCCAGGGGGGGCGAGCAGTTCTTC	CASSPRGGEQFF
TRBV18	TRBD2	16	TRBJ2-1	NA	TGTGCCAGCTCACGGACTAGCGGGTTCTCCTACAATGAGCAGTTCTTC	CASSRTSGFSYNEQFF
TRBV10-3	NA	13	TRBJ2-7	NA	TGTGCCATCAGTGGACAGCCTTCCTACGAGCAGTACTTC	CAISGQPSYEQYF
TRBV6-2/TRBV6-3	TRBD1	18	TRBJ2-3	few	TGTGCCAGCAGTTACTTGGGCAGGGGGCAAGGAAGGACAGATACGCAGTATTTT	CASSYLGRGQGRTDTQYF
TRBV11-2	NA	15	TRBJ2-7	NA	TGTGCCAGCAGCTTAGATCCCACTGACTCCTACGAGCAGTACTTC	CASSLDPTDSYEQYF
TRBV9	NA	16	TRBJ2-7	few	TGTGCCAGCAGCGTATCCCCAAGCGGGCGGGCCTACGAGCAGTACTTC	CASSVSPSGRAYEQYF
TRBV12-3/TRBV12-4	NA	13	TRBJ2-5	few	TGTGCCAGCAGCCCGACGACGCAAGAGACCCAGTACTTC	CASSPTTQETQYF
TRBV5-5	NA	15	TRBJ2-4	few	TGTGCCAGCAGCACCGGGACAAGTAGGGGGAACATTCAGTACTTC	CASSTGTSRGNIQYF
TRBV10-3	NA	15	TRBJ2-7	few	TGTGCCATCAGTGAGTCGATGGTAGCGAGTCACGAGCAGTACTTC	CAISESMVASHEQYF
TRBV12-3/TRBV12-4	TRBD1	14	TRBJ2-7	many	TGTGCCAGCAGTTCAAGGGACAGGGGAGCCGAGCAGTACTTC	CASSSRDRGAEQYF
TRBV10-3	NA	12	TRBJ2-5	many	TGTGCCATCAGTGAACGGGAGGAGACCCAGTACTTC	CAISEREETQYF
TRBV4-3	NA	15	TRBJ1-5	few	TGCGCCAGCAGCCAAGATCCCGTAGGGAATCAGCCCCAGCATTTT	CASSQDPVGNQPQHF
TRBV7-9	NA	13	TRBJ2-3	many	TGTGCCAGCAGCTCGACCTACACAGATACGCAGTATTTT	CASSSTYTDTQYF
TRBV13	NA	15	TRBJ2-1	few	TGTGCCAGCAGCTCCAGGACAGCCCCCGGGAATGAGCAGTTCTTC	CASSSRTAPGNEQFF
TRBV20-1	NA	14	TRBJ2-1	NA	TGCAGTGCCAAGCGGGTGGGCCACTCATTTGAGCAGTTCTTC	CSAKRVGHSFEQFF